The TCR beta chain under discussion was sequenced for a study of response to subunit inactivated influenza vaccine. General study results and limits: The authors put forward the suggestion that each seasonal influenza vaccination may bring in only a limited number of new T cells.

A note on this clonotype: Its target is unknown.

From the RT-PCR reads, TCRdb called clonotypes with MiXCR, one entry per CDR3 protein. The sample has 250,000 to 350,000 distinct CDR3 sequences; 20% to 25% are singletons. Germline-derived CDR1 and CDR2 are MNHEY and SVGAGI. This CDR3 is 15 amino acids long. Trimming shortened V by 0 bases and J by 2 bases, and 10 bases separated the two germline ends. The sequence derives from a man between 50 and 69 years old who received an inactivated influenza vaccine. The chain is built from TRBV6-5 and TRBJ2-5; TRBD2 might be the D (6 bases). The source material was PBMCs from blood, sampled around 22 months after vaccination. Written as DNA, the CDR3 is TGTGCCAGCAGTTACTCGGACTACAGACAAGAGACCCAGTACTTC. Amino acid sequence: CASSYSDYRQETQYF.